The rows below give T cell receptor beta chains drawn from one sample of a study of cytomegalovirus exposure and HLA in healthy donors. Profiled with immunoSEQ multiplex PCR; TCRdb holds only in-frame clones, not every one. Of under 200,000 clones listed, approximately 86% are singletons. What was sequenced was PBMCs. These receptors were collected from a woman in her twenties or thirties in good health and CMV-seronegative. CDR3s include the opening cysteine and the closing phenylalanine or tryptophan. A D gene is named only where the DNA matches it firmly. A row's size may be missing; if present it is once, few, many or a size class.

>-|-|TRBJ2-1|TRBV7-9
CASSLTGVSVNEQFF
TGTGCCAGCAGCTTGACGGGAGTATCGGTAAATGAGCAGTTCTTC
>-|-|TRBJ1-5|TRBV5-1
CASSPGNGEPQHF
TGCGCCAGCAGCCCAGGGAATGGTGAGCCCCAGCATTTT
>-|-|TRBJ2-3|TRBV2
CASSDRGTDTQYF
TGTGCCAGCAGTGATCGGGGCACAGATACGCAGTATTTT
>-|-|TRBJ2-1|TRBV28
CASSRDTEARSYNEQFF
TGTGCCAGCAGTCGAGACACGGAGGCCCGCTCCTACAATGAGCAGTTCTTC
>-|once|TRBJ1-3|TRBV5-1
CASSLGGHPSGDTIYF
TGCGCCAGCAGCTTGGGTGGACACCCTTCCGGAGACACCATATATTTT
>TRBD2|-|TRBJ2-6|TRBV2
CASRSRTRSGVGANVLTF
TGTGCCAGCAGAAGCAGGACTAGAAGTGGGGTGGGGGCCAACGTCCTGACTTTC
>TRBD1|-|TRBJ1-1|TRBV5-1
CASSLGPGGTEAFF
TGCGCCAGCAGCTTGGGCCCAGGGGGCACTGAAGCTTTCTTT
>-|-|TRBJ2-5|TRBV10-1
CASSESLAQETQYF
TGCGCCAGCAGTGAGTCTTTAGCCCAAGAGACCCAGTACTTC
>TRBD2|-|TRBJ2-1|TRBV7-6
CASSFTSGAYNEQFF
TGTGCCAGCAGCTTTACTAGCGGGGCCTACAATGAGCAGTTCTTC
>-|few|TRBJ2-7|TRBV2
CASRGLDYEQYF
TGTGCCAGCAGGGGACTGGACTACGAGCAGTACTTC
>-|-|TRBJ1-2|TRBV10-3
CAISLRESYGYTF
TGTGCCATCAGTTTAAGGGAGAGCTATGGCTACACCTTC
>TRBD2|-|TRBJ2-1|TRBV11-2
CASRRTAGGSYNEQFF
TGTGCCAGCAGACGTACAGCGGGAGGCTCCTACAATGAGCAGTTCTTC
>-|-|TRBJ1-2|TRBV11-2
CASSLIRRDGYTF
TGTGCCAGCAGCCTCATTCGGAGGGATGGCTACACCTTC